The 32 T cell receptor beta chains presented below share a single source sample, sequenced in a study of Ad26.COV2.S vaccination and SARS-CoV-2 variants. Treatment noted: some 20 received Ad26.COV2.S at low or high dose, single or two shots; 5 received placebo; per-sample allocation not given. Samples analyzed were those drawn on day 63 after the first vaccine or placebo injection. Sequencing used immunoSEQ multiplex PCR; TCRdb keeps in-frame clones, though not all of them. The sample consists of about 350,000 clones, about 85% of them appearing once. This sample comprised peripheral blood, obtained in a trial of Ad26.COV2.S vaccine versus placebo. Receptors were obtained from a person aged 18-60 years who received the Ad26.COV2.S COVID-19 vaccine or a placebo.

The chain is built from TRBV18 and TRBJ1-2; TRBD1 agrees at 7 bases. The CDR3 is 13 residues long. V lost 3 bases to trimming and J lost 6 bases; unmatched junction nucleotides: 4. Germline CDR1 is KGHSH and CDR2 is LQKENI. The CDR3 DNA reads TGTGCCAGCTCACCGACAGGGAGGGATGGCTACACCTTC. Translated: CASSPTGRDGYTF.

The chain combines TRBV29-1 with TRBJ2-1; maybe TRBD1 (5 bases). The germline V gene encodes CDR1 SQVTM and CDR2 ANQGSEA. The V end was cut by 7 bases, the J end by 0 bases, with 10 bases between. The CDR3 loop spans 13 amino acids. The CDR3 spells CSGGPSSYNEQFF. In DNA form, the CDR3 reads TGCAGCGGGGGCCCGAGCTCCTACAATGAGCAGTTCTTC.

This clone was seen a few times. The rearrangement links TRBV7-2 to TRBJ2-1; D not resolved. The CDR3 has 15 residues. With 4 bases removed from V and 7 bases from J, the gap between germline ends came to 17 bases. Germline V CDR1 and CDR2: SGHTA, FQGNSA. CDR3 in amino acids: CASSSFHSLGNEQFF. CDR3 DNA sequence: TGTGCCAGCAGCTCATTTCACTCGCTGGGGAATGAGCAGTTCTTC. The full variable domain, with the rest looked up from reference TRBV7-2 and TRBJ2-1, is GAGVSQSPSNKVTEKGKDVELRCDPISGHTALYWYRQSLGQGLEFLIYFQGNSAPDKSGLPSDRFSAERTGGSVSTLTIQRTQQEDSAVYLCASSSFHSLGNEQFFGPGTRLTVL.

The rearrangement joins TRBV19 to TRBJ2-3, with D perhaps assigned TRBD1 or TRBD2 (5 bases each). Per germline, CDR1 LNHDA and CDR2 SQIVND (reference sequence). The CDR3 has 15 residues. Trimming shortened V by 1 base and J by 0 bases, and 8 bases separated the two germline ends. The chain's CDR3 is CASSIVWGSTDTQYF. DNA of the CDR3: TGTGCCAGTAGTATAGTGTGGGGGAGCACAGATACGCAGTATTTT.

The chain carries TRBV15 and TRBJ2-7; 11 positions agree with TRBD2. The CDR3 has 16 residues. Trimming cost V 0 bases and J 0 bases; bases outside gene matches: 1. Germline V CDR1 and CDR2: LNHNV, YYDKDF (reference sequence). The CDR3 reads CATSRDTSGSSYEQYF. In DNA, the CDR3 is TGTGCCACCAGCAGAGACACTAGCGGGAGCTCCTACGAGCAGTACTTC.

The V call is TRBV2, the J call TRBJ2-6; no clear D gene. V was clipped by 6 bases and J by 1 base, with 1 base between them. The CDR3 loop spans 12 amino acids. CDR1 SNHLY and CDR2 FYNNEI come from the germline V gene. In nucleotides, the CDR3 is TGTGCCAGCAGGTCTGGGGCCAACGTCCTGACTTTC. It specifies CASRSGANVLTF.

The chain employs TRBV21-1 and TRBJ1-2. TRBV21-1 is noted as a pseudogene. The CDR3 has 15 residues. The CDR3 region has the DNA TGTGCCAGCAGCAAAGCGATACGGGGGGTGTATGGCTACACCTTC. Translated: CASSKAIRGVYGYTF.

This clone was seen just once. The rearrangement links TRBV4-1 to TRBJ2-7, with 8 bases matching TRBD1. This CDR3 spans 15 amino acids. Germline V gene data show CDR1 as MGHRA and CDR2 as YSYEKL. With V trimmed by 1 base and J by 3 bases, 5 bases remained unmatched. CDR3 sequence reads: CASSQGDRWGYEQYF. DNA for the CDR3: TGCGCCAGCAGCCAAGGGGACAGGTGGGGCTACGAGCAGTACTTC.

Comments on this clone: At one end, the junction sequence differs from germline, possibly due to a read error. The chain joins TRBV5-1 to TRBJ2-2; 8 bases are shared with TRBD1. CDR1 SGHRS and CDR2 YFSETQ come from the germline V gene. This CDR3 has 15 residues. The CDR3 coding sequence is TGCGCCAGCAGCCAACGGACAGGGAACGCCGGGGAGCTGTTTTTT. It translates to CASSQRTGNAGELFF.

This chain uses TRBV30 with TRBJ1-5, with TRBD1 as a possible D gene (5 bases). The CDR3 covers 15 residues. Trimming removed 2 bases at V and 7 bases at J, with 18 bases between. Germline V CDR1 and CDR2: GTSNPN, SVGIG (reference sequence). CDR3 DNA: TGTGCCTGGAGTAAGGCTGGGGGTTATGGACAGCCCCAGCATTTT. This translates into CAWSKAGGYGQPQHF.

V usage is TRBV9 and J usage is TRBJ1-6; D remains unclear. Looked up from germline, CDR1 is SGDLS and CDR2 is YYNGEE. Trimming pared 0 bases from V and 7 bases from J, leaving 11 bases between. The CDR3 loop spans 15 amino acids. The CDR3 DNA reads TGTGCCAGCAGCGTAGGGATGGCGAGAAATTCACCCCTCCACTTT. This codes for CASSVGMARNSPLHF.

The chain carries TRBV10-3 and TRBJ2-7; 8 nucleotides align to TRBD2. Trimming at V came to 8 bases and at J to 4 bases, leaving 13 bases not matched to a gene. Germline CDR1 ENHRY, CDR2 SYGVKD. The CDR3 is made up of 15 amino acids. Here the CDR3 reads CAIGRGGSPGYEQYF. The CDR3 nucleotides are TGTGCCATCGGTCGGGGGGGTTCCCCGGGGTACGAGCAGTACTTC.

For this clone: Within the sample, other DNA sequences also encode this same CDR3. CDR3 sequence: CASSPGTQETQYF. The CDR3 bases are TGTGCCAGCTCACCAGGGACACAAGAGACCCAGTACTTC. V is TRBV18 and J is TRBJ2-5; tentative D call: TRBD1 (6 bases). Trimming pared 2 bases from V and 2 bases from J, leaving 6 bases between. Germline V gene data show CDR1 as KGHSH and CDR2 as LQKENI. This CDR3 is 13 amino acids long.

The chain employs TRBV6-5 and TRBJ1-2; no firm D call. Germline V gene data show CDR1 as MNHEY and CDR2 as SVGAGI. Trimming left V 0 bases short and J 5 bases short, with 10 bases between. The CDR3 has 14 amino acids. CDR3: CASSYSISPYGYTF. As DNA, the CDR3 is TGTGCCAGCAGTTACTCGATCTCCCCATATGGCTACACCTTC.

The gene calls are TRBV7-9 and TRBJ1-6; D gene unclear. V was clipped by 5 bases and J by 0 bases, with 11 bases between them. This CDR3 has 16 amino acids. CDR1 SEHNR and CDR2 FQNEAQ come from the germline V gene (reference sequence). The CDR3 is CASSGDRGSYNSPLHF. CDR3 in DNA: TGTGCCAGCAGCGGCGACCGAGGCTCCTATAATTCACCCCTCCACTTT.

The V and J genes are TRBV6-6 and TRBJ1-6, with a weak D call TRBD1 (5 bases). This CDR3 has 13 amino acids. In germline, CDR1 is MNHNY, CDR2 SVGAGI (reference sequence). The V gene lost 2 bases and the J gene lost 13 bases, with 12 bases spanning the gap. CDR3 sequence: CASSYAERGPLHF. In DNA form, the CDR3 reads TGTGCCAGCAGTTACGCGGAACGGGGGCCCCTCCACTTT.

The chain uses TRBV11-3 and TRBJ1-1; 9 bases align to TRBD1. Germline lookup yields CDR1 SGHNT and CDR2 YENEEA. The CDR3 consists of 14 residues. V lost 4 bases and J lost 6; bases outside the gene matches: 6. This CDR3 is CASSSQGAEAEAFF. CDR3 DNA: TGTGCCAGCAGCTCACAGGGGGCTGAGGCTGAAGCTTTCTTT.

V is TRBV9 and J is TRBJ1-5; D not certain. The V end was cut by 0 bases, the J end by 5 bases, with 3 bases between. The germline V gene encodes CDR1 SGDLS and CDR2 YYNGEE. The CDR3 covers 12 residues. CDR3 sequence (DNA): TGTGCCAGCAGCGTAGCTGATCAGCCCCAGCATTTT. Translation gives CASSVADQPQHF. Full variable domain (missing parts from reference TRBV9 and TRBJ1-5): DSGVTQTPKHLITATGQRVTLRCSPRSGDLSVYWYQQSLDQGLQFLIQYYNGEERAKGNILERFSAQQFPDLHSELNLSSLELGDSALYFCASSVADQPQHFGDGTRLSIL.

This sequence joins TRBV5-4 and TRBJ2-7; D unresolved. Germline-derived CDR1 and CDR2 are SGHNT and YYREEE (reference sequence). V lost 1 base, J lost 5 bases, and 10 bases lay in between. The CDR3 has 13 amino acids. The chain's CDR3 is CASSLTNSDEQYF. The DNA of the CDR3 is TGTGCCAGCAGCTTGACTAACAGCGACGAGCAGTACTTC.

The chain is built from TRBV3-1 (or the pseudogene TRBV3-2) and TRBJ2-7, with 12 bases aligning to TRBD2. CDR3 length: 15 residues. Germline CDR1 reads LGHDT; CDR2 reads YNNKEL (reference sequence). V dropped 2 bases and J dropped 2; count of bases not matched to a gene: 1. CDR3 sequence reads: CASSQLAGGPYEQYF. The DNA for the CDR3 is TGTGCCAGCAGCCAACTAGCGGGAGGGCCCTACGAGCAGTACTTC.

This clone appeared a few times. This rearrangement joins TRBV28 to TRBJ1-5; D not resolved. V was clipped by 6 bases and J by 2 bases, with 14 bases between them. Germline CDR1 reads MDHEN; CDR2 reads SYDVKM. This CDR3 contains 15 residues. CDR3 loop: CASSYPNVGNQPQHF. Written as DNA, the CDR3 is TGTGCCAGCAGCTACCCCAACGTCGGCAATCAGCCCCAGCATTTT.

This sequence joins TRBV5-6 and TRBJ2-5, with TRBD1 identical over 8 bases. The CDR3 loop spans 16 amino acids. Germline lookup yields CDR1 SGHDT and CDR2 YYEEEE. The trim removed 3 bases at V and 4 bases at J, leaving 11 bases unmatched. The CDR3 DNA follows: TGTGCCAGCAGCTCCGAGGGGATCAGGGGGCGAGAGACCCAGTACTTC. It is translated as CASSSEGIRGRETQYF. The variable domain in full, completed from reference TRBV5-6 and TRBJ2-5, reads DAGVTQSPTHLIKTRGQQVTLRCSPKSGHDTVSWYQQALGQGPQFIFQYYEEEERQRGNFPDRFSGHQFPNYSSELNVNALLLGDSALYLCASSSEGIRGRETQYFGPGTRLLVL.

The chain recombines TRBV2 with TRBJ2-2; 9 bases are a match to TRBD1. Germline CDR1 SNHLY, CDR2 FYNNEI. The CDR3 is 15 residues long. V lost 5 bases, J lost 0 bases, and 1 base stayed unmatched. CDR3: CASSTGGSNTGELFF. CDR3 nucleotide sequence: TGTGCCAGCAGTACAGGGGGCTCGAACACCGGGGAGCTGTTTTTT.

V gene TRBV2 combines with J gene TRBJ2-7, with a weak D call TRBD2 (6 bases). The CDR3 has 11 residues. V lost 8 bases and J lost 6, with 11 bases in between. CDR1 is SNHLY, CDR2 FYNNEI, per germline. Written as DNA, the CDR3 is TGTGCCAGCCGCAAGGAGGGCGAGCAGTACTTC. Its protein product is CASRKEGEQYF.

V and J are TRBV30 and TRBJ2-2; TRBD2 might be the D (6 bases). CDR1 is GTSNPN, CDR2 SVGIG, per germline (reference sequence). The CDR3 loop spans 15 amino acids. V lost 3 bases, J lost 4 bases, and 15 bases lay in between. CDR3 in amino acids: CAWRARGSGTGELFF. The DNA for the CDR3 is TGTGCCTGGAGGGCACGGGGGTCAGGCACCGGGGAGCTGTTTTTT.

The V gene is TRBV9, the J gene TRBJ2-5, with 8 bases lining up with TRBD2. V gave up 0 bases and J gave up 1 base; unmatched junction bases: 8. Germline CDR1 SGDLS, CDR2 YYNGEE. The CDR3 totals 17 residues. The CDR3 DNA is TGTGCCAGCAGCGTAGCTCCTGAAACTAGCGGCCAAGAGACCCAGTACTTC. It translates to CASSVAPETSGQETQYF.

V and J are TRBV27 and TRBJ1-2; no clear D gene. The V gene lost 3 bases and the J gene lost 2 bases, with 10 bases spanning the gap. This CDR3 comprises 14 residues. Germline V gene lookup returns CDR1 MNHEY and CDR2 SMNVEV (reference sequence). CDR3 loop: CASSFVNSNYGYTF. The CDR3 nucleotides are TGTGCCAGCAGTTTTGTTAACTCAAACTATGGCTACACCTTC.

The sample holds one count of this clone. The V call is TRBV5-4, the J call TRBJ1-1, with D possibly being TRBD1 (6 bases). Germline CDR1 reads SGHNT; CDR2 reads YYREEE (reference sequence). The CDR3 loop spans 15 amino acids. Trimming shortened V by 6 bases and J by 2 bases, and 17 bases separated the two germline ends. CDR3: CASTPYGGPNTEAFF. The CDR3 DNA sequence: TGTGCCAGCACTCCGTACGGGGGGCCAAACACTGAAGCTTTCTTT.

V usage is TRBV27 and J usage is TRBJ1-5; a possible D gene is TRBD1 (5 bases). The CDR3 length is 13 residues. V was trimmed by 5 bases and J by 8 bases, leaving 13 bases between them. CDR1 and CDR2 from the germline V gene are MNHEY and SMNVEV (reference sequence). Here the CDR3 reads CASSPRRGEPQHF. The DNA for the CDR3 is TGTGCCAGCAGTCCGAGGCGGGGGGAGCCCCAGCATTTT.

The chain links TRBV28 to TRBJ2-5; 9 positions match TRBD2. Germline loops: CDR1 MDHEN, CDR2 SYDVKM. Unmatched junction bases numbered 7, after V lost 5 bases and J lost 3 bases. The CDR3 extends over 15 amino acids. CDR3 protein: CASSPAGGGEETQYF. CDR3 bases: TGTGCCAGCAGTCCTGCAGGCGGGGGGGAAGAGACCCAGTACTTC.

The J gene is TRBJ1-1, the V gene TRBV12-3 or TRBV12-4; no clear D gene. The CDR3 is 13 residues long. V was shortened by 5 bases and J by 4 bases, with 11 bases between the two germline ends. CDR3 sequence: CASSAIQATEAFF. The CDR3 nucleotides read TGTGCCAGCAGTGCAATTCAGGCCACTGAAGCTTTCTTT.

V is TRBV7-9 and J is TRBJ2-3; 7 bases are shared with TRBD2. J gave up 2 bases and V 4 bases, and 12 bases lay outside the gene matches. Per germline, CDR1 SEHNR and CDR2 FQNEAQ (reference sequence). This CDR3 comprises 17 residues. CDR3 sequence reads: CASSSRGGTTLTDTQYF. The CDR3 nucleotides are TGTGCCAGCAGCTCCCGTGGGGGGACTACGCTCACAGATACGCAGTATTTT.